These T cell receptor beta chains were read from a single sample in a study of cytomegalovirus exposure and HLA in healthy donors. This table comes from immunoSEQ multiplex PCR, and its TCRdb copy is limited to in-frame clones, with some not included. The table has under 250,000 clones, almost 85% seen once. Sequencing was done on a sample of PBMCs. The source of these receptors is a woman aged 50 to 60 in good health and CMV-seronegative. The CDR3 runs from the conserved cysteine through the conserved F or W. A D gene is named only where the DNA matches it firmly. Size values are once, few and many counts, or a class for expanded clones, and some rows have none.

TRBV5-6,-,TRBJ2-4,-,TGTGCCAGCAGCACGTTGACAGGGAGGAACATTCAGTACTTC,CASSTLTGRNIQYF
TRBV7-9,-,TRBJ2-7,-,TGTTCCAGCAGCTTAGCGGCGACAGCCTACGAGCAGTACTTC,CSSSLAATAYEQYF
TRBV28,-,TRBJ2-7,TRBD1,TGTGCCAGCAGTTCAGCGGGGACAGGGTTTTTGAGTCAGCAGTACTTC,CASSSAGTGFLSQQYF
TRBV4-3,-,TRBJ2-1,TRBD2,TGCGCCAGCAGCCAAGGAGATCCGGGGGGGGGATCCTACAATGAGCAGTTCTTC,CASSQGDPGGGSYNEQFF
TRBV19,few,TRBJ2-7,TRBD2,TGTGCCAGTAGTCCTCAGCGGGGGAGCTCCTACGAGCAGTACTTC,CASSPQRGSSYEQYF
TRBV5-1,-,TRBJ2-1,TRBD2,TGCGCCAGCAGCTTGGCCCTGAGACTAGCGGGAGGGCCCAATGAGCAGTTCTTC,CASSLALRLAGGPNEQFF
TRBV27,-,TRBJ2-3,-,TGTGCCAGCAGTCCCGGGAATGCCGATACGCAGTATTTT,CASSPGNADTQYF
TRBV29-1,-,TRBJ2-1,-,TGCAGCCTTGGGCACAACAATGAGCAGTTCTTC,CSLGHNNEQFF
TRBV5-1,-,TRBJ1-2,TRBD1,TGCGCCAGCAGCTCCGACACAGGGGTACTCTATGGCTACACCTTC,CASSSDTGVLYGYTF
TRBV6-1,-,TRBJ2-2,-,TGTGCCAGCAGTACGCGGGCGAACACCGGGGAGCTGTTTTTT,CASSTRANTGELFF
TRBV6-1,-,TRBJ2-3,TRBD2,TGTGCCAGCAGTGCTACCCCTAGCGGGAGGGTCGATACGCAGTATTTT,CASSATPSGRVDTQYF
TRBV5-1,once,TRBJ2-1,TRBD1,TGCGCCAGCAGCCTACCGACAGGGAGTGTTTACAATGAGCAGTTCTTC,CASSLPTGSVYNEQFF
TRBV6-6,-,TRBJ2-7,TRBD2,TGTGCCAGCAGTAATGAAGCGGGAGTAGGCGAGCAGTACTTC,CASSNEAGVGEQYF
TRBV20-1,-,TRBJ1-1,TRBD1,TGCAGTGCTAGCCGGACAGGTGAAGCTTTCTTT,CSASRTGEAFF
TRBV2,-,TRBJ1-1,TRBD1,TGTGCCAGCAGGCCCACAGGGGTAGGTGAAGCTTTCTTT,CASRPTGVGEAFF
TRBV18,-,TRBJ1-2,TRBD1,TGTGCCAGCTCCGGGGACAGGGTGAACTATGGCTACACCTTC,CASSGDRVNYGYTF
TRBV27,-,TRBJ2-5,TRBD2,TGTGCCAGCAGAGGTAGCGGGAGGGCAGAGGGGACCCAGTACTTC,CASRGSGRAEGTQYF